Listed here is a single T cell receptor (beta chain). As yet, its antigen is unknown. The data were obtained in a study of T cell responses to AZD1222 COVID-19 vaccine. Findings and limits, study-wide: Repertoire collection took place solely once the T cell response had peaked. Close to half of all spike-specific TCRs reportedly target regions of the variants that are unmutated. Among AZD1222 vaccinees, only six or seven were seropositive at baseline.

Sequencing was performed with immunoSEQ multiplex PCR; in TCRdb, only in-frame clones are kept and a portion is missing. This sample has 140,000 or so clones; around 92% occur once, and the top ten carry around 10%. The receptor's source is an adult who had recovered from COVID-19. Sequenced material: peripheral blood, taken after recovery from COVID-19.

In nucleotides, the CDR3 is TGTGCCTGGAGCACCTCGCCACCTAACTATGGCTACACCTTC. Encoded protein: CAWSTSPPNYGYTF. The chain combines TRBV30 with TRBJ1-2; D not certain. This CDR3 comprises 14 residues. Trimming cost V 3 bases and J 0 bases, with 11 bases left between them. CDR1 and CDR2 from the germline V gene are GTSNPN and SVGIG (reference sequence). Full variable domain (remainder filled in from reference TRBV30 and TRBJ1-2): SQTIHQWPATLVQPVGSPLSLECTVEGTSNPNLYWYRQAAGRGLQLLFYSVGIGQISSEVPQNLSASRPQDRQFILSSKKLLLSDSGFYLCAWSTSPPNYGYTFGSGTRLTVV.